Listed below are T cell receptor beta chains from one sample, sequenced in a study of breast tumors, draining lymph nodes, adjacent tissues. Each CDR3 protein gets one entry after TCRdb re-called the multiplex PCR reads with MiXCR. This repertoire shows 130,000 or so distinct CDR3 sequences, roughly 33% found once; its top ten account for about 2.5%. Sequencing was done on a sample of axillary lymph node tissue. These receptors were obtained from a female donor with breast cancer. Some clones in this sample may be carry-over from other donors' samples. Each CDR3 is given with its conserved first and last residue. Each record gives: V gene, clone size, J gene, D gene, CDR3 DNA, CDR3 protein. A D gene is named only where the DNA matches it firmly. Only some rows state a clone size, as once, few, many or a class for expanded clones.

v_gene: TRBV5-6; abundance: many; j_gene: TRBJ2-1; d_gene: NA; CDR3nt: TGTGCCAGCAGCTCCCTTAGCGGCCTAGCCTACAATGAGCAGTTCTTC; CDR3aa: CASSSLSGLAYNEQFF
v_gene: TRBV12-3/TRBV12-4; abundance: many; j_gene: TRBJ2-3; d_gene: NA; CDR3nt: TGTGCCAGCAGTTTGGGGGACACAGATACGCAGTATTTT; CDR3aa: CASSLGDTDTQYF
v_gene: TRBV5-1; abundance: NA; j_gene: TRBJ1-6; d_gene: NA; CDR3nt: TGCGCCAGCAGCTTGGCAGGGTCCTATAATTCACCCTTCCACTTC; CDR3aa: CASSLAGSYNSPFHF
v_gene: TRBV3-1; abundance: many; j_gene: TRBJ1-2; d_gene: NA; CDR3nt: TGTGCCAGCAGCCAAGGCCCTGCAGGCTATAATGGCTACACCTTC; CDR3aa: CASSQGPAGYNGYTF
v_gene: TRBV7-8; abundance: many; j_gene: TRBJ1-2; d_gene: NA; CDR3nt: TGTGCCAGCAGCCAAACGGTGGGGCCGTCCTATGGCTACACCTTC; CDR3aa: CASSQTVGPSYGYTF
v_gene: TRBV30; abundance: many; j_gene: TRBJ2-1; d_gene: TRBD2; CDR3nt: TGTGCCTGGAAAAGGCGGGGCGGGGGTAGCGATGAGCAGTTCTTC; CDR3aa: CAWKRRGGGSDEQFF
v_gene: TRBV20-1; abundance: many; j_gene: TRBJ1-2; d_gene: NA; CDR3nt: TGCAGTGCTAGAGTGGACAATAACTATGGCTACACCTTC; CDR3aa: CSARVDNNYGYTF
v_gene: TRBV20-1; abundance: few; j_gene: TRBJ1-1; d_gene: NA; CDR3nt: TGCAGTGCTAGTCGTCGGGGGGCGGGCACTGAAGCTTTCTTT; CDR3aa: CSASRRGAGTEAFF
v_gene: TRBV18; abundance: many; j_gene: TRBJ2-7; d_gene: NA; CDR3nt: TGTGCCAGCTCACCACAGGCAGGGAGCTACGAGCAGTACTTC; CDR3aa: CASSPQAGSYEQYF
v_gene: TRBV30; abundance: many; j_gene: TRBJ1-4; d_gene: NA; CDR3nt: TGTGCCCACATGATGCGGGGTAAACTGTTTTTT; CDR3aa: CAHMMRGKLFF
v_gene: TRBV7-2; abundance: NA; j_gene: TRBJ2-3; d_gene: TRBD1; CDR3nt: TGTGCCAGCAGCACCGGGACAGGGGGCACAGATACGCAGTATTTT; CDR3aa: CASSTGTGGTDTQYF
v_gene: TRBV5-6; abundance: NA; j_gene: TRBJ2-6; d_gene: TRBD1; CDR3nt: TGTGCCAGCAGCTGGGGACAACGGGACAGGGGCCACACTGAAGCTTTC; CDR3aa: CASSWGQRDRGHTEAF
v_gene: TRBV2; abundance: many; j_gene: TRBJ1-5; d_gene: TRBD1; CDR3nt: TGTGCCAGCAGTGAAGCACACAGGGGAGCTCAGCCCCAGCATTTT; CDR3aa: CASSEAHRGAQPQHF
v_gene: TRBV6-4; abundance: many; j_gene: TRBJ1-2; d_gene: TRBD1; CDR3nt: TGTGCCAGCAGTCACCGGGACAGGGCTGGGGGCTACACCTTC; CDR3aa: CASSHRDRAGGYTF
v_gene: TRBV6-1; abundance: NA; j_gene: TRBJ2-1; d_gene: TRBD1; CDR3nt: TGTGCCAGCAGTGCCCGGGACAGGGGATTAAATGAGCAGTTCTTC; CDR3aa: CASSARDRGLNEQFF
v_gene: TRBV9; abundance: NA; j_gene: TRBJ1-1; d_gene: NA; CDR3nt: TGTGCCAGCACCGCTTTAGGGAACACTGAAGCTTTCTTT; CDR3aa: CASTALGNTEAFF
v_gene: TRBV11-2; abundance: many; j_gene: TRBJ1-4; d_gene: NA; CDR3nt: TGTGCCAGCAGCTTGATGACGAGCCGTAATGAAAAACTGTTTTTT; CDR3aa: CASSLMTSRNEKLFF
v_gene: TRBV12-3/TRBV12-4; abundance: NA; j_gene: TRBJ1-4; d_gene: NA; CDR3nt: TGTGCCAGCATCTGGACTAGCGGGGGTGATGAAAAACTGTTTTTT; CDR3aa: CASIWTSGGDEKLFF
v_gene: TRBV6-6; abundance: many; j_gene: TRBJ2-5; d_gene: TRBD1; CDR3nt: TGTGCCAGCAGCCCAAAGGGGACAGGAGGCCGAGAGACCCAGTACTTC; CDR3aa: CASSPKGTGGRETQYF
v_gene: TRBV18; abundance: NA; j_gene: TRBJ1-2; d_gene: NA; CDR3nt: TGTGCCAGCTCACCATTGGACAGCGCTAACTATGGCTACACCTTC; CDR3aa: CASSPLDSANYGYTF
v_gene: TRBV5-1; abundance: NA; j_gene: TRBJ2-3; d_gene: NA; CDR3nt: TGCGCCAGCACTACGGGGTACACAGATACGCAGTATTTT; CDR3aa: CASTTGYTDTQYF
v_gene: TRBV19; abundance: NA; j_gene: TRBJ1-1; d_gene: TRBD1; CDR3nt: TGTGCCAGTAGCCGGCAGGGACAGGTGGACACTGAAGCTTTCTTT; CDR3aa: CASSRQGQVDTEAFF
v_gene: TRBV2; abundance: many; j_gene: TRBJ1-5; d_gene: TRBD1; CDR3nt: TGTGCCAGCAGGGGGGACAGGGAGGAGAGCAATCAGCCCCAGCATTTT; CDR3aa: CASRGDREESNQPQHF
v_gene: TRBV2; abundance: NA; j_gene: TRBJ2-6; d_gene: NA; CDR3nt: TGTGCCAGCAGCTTCAGATGGGCCAACGTCCTGACTTTC; CDR3aa: CASSFRWANVLTF
v_gene: TRBV3-1; abundance: many; j_gene: TRBJ1-2; d_gene: TRBD1; CDR3nt: TGTGCCAGCAGCCAAGACAGGGGGCTCTATGGCTACACCTTC; CDR3aa: CASSQDRGLYGYTF
v_gene: TRBV28; abundance: once; j_gene: TRBJ2-2; d_gene: NA; CDR3nt: TGTGCCACCAAAACGAGGCGGAGTAACGCCGGGGAGCTGTTTTTT; CDR3aa: CATKTRRSNAGELFF
v_gene: TRBV2; abundance: many; j_gene: TRBJ2-1; d_gene: TRBD2; CDR3nt: TGTGCCAGCAGTCGACAGCGGGGGCCCGCCAATGAGCAGTTCTTC; CDR3aa: CASSRQRGPANEQFF
v_gene: TRBV20-1; abundance: many; j_gene: TRBJ2-5; d_gene: TRBD1; CDR3nt: TGCAGTGCTAGCCCGGTGGCAGGGGGCATAGAGACCCAGTACTTC; CDR3aa: CSASPVAGGIETQYF
v_gene: TRBV29-1; abundance: NA; j_gene: TRBJ2-7; d_gene: TRBD1; CDR3nt: TGCAGCGTATCTGGCTCCGGGACAGTCTCCTACGAGCAGTACTTC; CDR3aa: CSVSGSGTVSYEQYF
v_gene: TRBV7-2; abundance: many; j_gene: TRBJ2-3; d_gene: NA; CDR3nt: TGTGCCAGCAGCTTATCGCCCTCCAACGAAATAGATACGCAGTATTTT; CDR3aa: CASSLSPSNEIDTQYF
v_gene: TRBV28; abundance: many; j_gene: TRBJ1-2; d_gene: TRBD1; CDR3nt: TGTGCCAGCCGGGACAGCAACTATGGCTACACCTTC; CDR3aa: CASRDSNYGYTF
v_gene: TRBV13; abundance: many; j_gene: TRBJ2-1; d_gene: NA; CDR3nt: TGTGCCAGCAGCTTTGAAGGGGCCCCGTTTGATGAGCAGTTCTTC; CDR3aa: CASSFEGAPFDEQFF
v_gene: TRBV7-9; abundance: NA; j_gene: TRBJ1-1; d_gene: TRBD1; CDR3nt: TGTGCCAGCAGCTCCAGGACAGGAGCCTCTTCTGAAGCTTTCTTT; CDR3aa: CASSSRTGASSEAFF
v_gene: TRBV9; abundance: many; j_gene: TRBJ1-2; d_gene: NA; CDR3nt: TGTGCCAGCAGCCGCGCCGCTAAAACCACGGAGAGTTATGGCTACACCTTC; CDR3aa: CASSRAAKTTESYGYTF
v_gene: TRBV9; abundance: once; j_gene: TRBJ2-4; d_gene: TRBD2; CDR3nt: TGTGCCAGCAGGGGGGGGTTATTCTATACGTGCATTCAGTACTTC; CDR3aa: CASRGGLFYTCIQYF
v_gene: TRBV5-1; abundance: many; j_gene: TRBJ2-1; d_gene: NA; CDR3nt: TGCGCCAGCAGCGGAGGACAGACTACCTACAATGAGCAGTTCTTC; CDR3aa: CASSGGQTTYNEQFF
v_gene: TRBV5-1; abundance: once; j_gene: TRBJ2-1; d_gene: TRBD2; CDR3nt: TGCGCCAGCAGCTTGGCCCTGACTAGCGGGGGCTCAGATACGCAGTTCTTC; CDR3aa: CASSLALTSGGSDTQFF
v_gene: TRBV9; abundance: NA; j_gene: TRBJ2-7; d_gene: TRBD2; CDR3nt: TGTGCCAGCAGCAAGGCGGGGGGGCCGGGACTCTTCTACGAGCAGTACTTC; CDR3aa: CASSKAGGPGLFYEQYF
v_gene: TRBV6-5; abundance: NA; j_gene: TRBJ1-6; d_gene: NA; CDR3nt: TGTGCCAGCAGTTATTCCGGGGGGCGGAATTCACCCCTCCACTTT; CDR3aa: CASSYSGGRNSPLHF
v_gene: TRBV15; abundance: many; j_gene: TRBJ1-4; d_gene: NA; CDR3nt: TGTGCCACCGCCGAGGGGATTAATGAAAAACTGTTTTTT; CDR3aa: CATAEGINEKLFF
v_gene: TRBV7-2; abundance: few; j_gene: TRBJ1-1; d_gene: TRBD1; CDR3nt: TGTGCCAGCAGCCCGCGACAGGGCGGAACTGAAGCTTTCTTT; CDR3aa: CASSPRQGGTEAFF
v_gene: TRBV12-3/TRBV12-4; abundance: NA; j_gene: TRBJ1-1; d_gene: NA; CDR3nt: TGTGCCAGCACCATAGGGGAAGGGGGTGAAGCTTTCTTT; CDR3aa: CASTIGEGGEAFF
v_gene: TRBV7-2; abundance: NA; j_gene: TRBJ1-1; d_gene: NA; CDR3nt: TGTGCCAGCAGCTTAGGACTCGGCGAGAACACTGAAGCTTTCTTT; CDR3aa: CASSLGLGENTEAFF
v_gene: TRBV12-3/TRBV12-4; abundance: NA; j_gene: TRBJ2-7; d_gene: TRBD2; CDR3nt: TGTGCCAGCAGTTGCGGGGTAGCGGGAATCTACGAGCAGTACTTC; CDR3aa: CASSCGVAGIYEQYF
v_gene: TRBV7-3; abundance: many; j_gene: TRBJ2-2; d_gene: NA; CDR3nt: TGTGCCAGCAGCTTACCAGGGAACACCGGGGAGCTGTTTTTT; CDR3aa: CASSLPGNTGELFF
v_gene: TRBV19; abundance: many; j_gene: TRBJ1-2; d_gene: NA; CDR3nt: TGTGCCAGTAGTGCAGGGTACTATGGCTACACCTTC; CDR3aa: CASSAGYYGYTF
v_gene: TRBV6-6; abundance: NA; j_gene: TRBJ2-2; d_gene: NA; CDR3nt: TGTGCCAGCAGTGGGGGGCAGGGGAAGAACACCGGGGAGCTGTCTTGG; CDR3aa: CASSGGQGKNTGELSW
v_gene: TRBV5-1; abundance: once; j_gene: TRBJ2-1; d_gene: TRBD2; CDR3nt: TGCGCCAGCAGCTTGGCAAGCCCGCGACTAGCGGGGGGGGTGGTGGAATACAATGAGCAGCTCTTC; CDR3aa: CASSLASPRLAGGVVEYNEQLF
v_gene: TRBV5-1; abundance: many; j_gene: TRBJ2-5; d_gene: NA; CDR3nt: TGCGCCAGCAGCTTGGGCCCTGGTGCGGAGACCCAGTACTTC; CDR3aa: CASSLGPGAETQYF
v_gene: TRBV7-2; abundance: NA; j_gene: TRBJ2-7; d_gene: TRBD1; CDR3nt: TGTGCCAGCAGCCCCGGGACAGTATACGAGCAGTACTTC; CDR3aa: CASSPGTVYEQYF
v_gene: TRBV2; abundance: NA; j_gene: TRBJ1-2; d_gene: NA; CDR3nt: TGTGCCAGCAGTCCCGACAGGCAAAATGGCTACACCTTC; CDR3aa: CASSPDRQNGYTF
v_gene: TRBV2; abundance: many; j_gene: TRBJ1-5; d_gene: NA; CDR3nt: TGTGCAGTGGGTGGGCAGGCGGGACAGCCCCAGCATTTT; CDR3aa: CAVGGQAGQPQHF
v_gene: TRBV5-6; abundance: many; j_gene: TRBJ2-1; d_gene: NA; CDR3nt: TGTGCCAGCAGCTTGGCCGGGGGACGGGTAAGGAATGAGCAGTTCTTC; CDR3aa: CASSLAGGRVRNEQFF
v_gene: TRBV25-1; abundance: few; j_gene: TRBJ2-4; d_gene: NA; CDR3nt: TGTGCCAGCAGTGAGGGACGAGGGGTAAACATTCAGTACTTC; CDR3aa: CASSEGRGVNIQYF
v_gene: TRBV7-9; abundance: once; j_gene: TRBJ2-4; d_gene: NA; CDR3nt: TGTGGCAGCAGCTTAGACGGCACTACTAAAAACATTCAGTGCTTC; CDR3aa: CGSSLDGTTKNIQCF